This T cell receptor beta chain was profiled in a study of T cell repertoires in cytomegalovirus infection. In this sample, this clonotype turned up many times. The junction differs from germline at one of its ends, possibly a read error. This CDR3 is 15 amino acids long. Germline CDR1 and CDR2: SSHAT and FNYEAQ (reference sequence). From the reads, TCRdb called clonotypes with MiXCR, one entry per CDR3 protein. The sample carries 450,000 to 600,000 distinct CDR3 sequences, 11% recorded once. V gene TRBV7-7 combines with J gene TRBJ2-1; 12 nucleotides match TRBD2. Sample: PBMCs. The sequence came from a human donor in good health (CMV status not recorded). Some clones in this sample may be carry-over from other donors' samples. CDR3 protein: CASSLLAGGEYEQFF. The CDR3 DNA reads as TGTGCTAGCAGCCTTCTAGCGGGAGGGGAATATGAGCAGTTCTTC.